This T cell receptor (beta chain) was found in a study of glioma-infiltrating T cells. The CDR3 covers 14 residues. Trimming took 6 bases from V and 5 from J, leaving 14 bases between them. Amplification of TCR alpha and beta CDR3 regions from RNA used iRepertoire nested multiplex PCR. One-step reverse transcription and amplification started from around 100-400 ng of tissue mRNA or PBMC total RNA. TCRdb called the multiplex PCR reads again in MiXCR, with one record for every CDR3 protein. The top ten hold about 5.2% of the sample, which has around 170,000 distinct CDR3 sequences, 43% seen once. The chain uses TRBV12-3 or TRBV12-4 and TRBJ1-5; no firm D call. This TCR came from a human donor with low-grade glioma or glioblastoma, undergoing nonglioma brain surgery, or in good health (not recorded which). The material sequenced was glioma tissue, nonneoplastic brain tissue, or PBMCs (not recorded which). As DNA, the CDR3 is TGTGCCAGCAGGACTGGTGAAAGTTATCAGCCCCAGCATTTT. The encoded protein is CASRTGESYQPQHF.